The source of this T cell receptor beta chain is a study of T cells expressing NK-cell markers (dated by TCRdb to about 2020). At the level of the whole study: About 8 donors provided sorted CD3+CD56+NKG2C+, CD3+CD56+NKG2C- and CD3+CD56-NKG2C+ T-cell subsets, whose TCR beta-chain repertoires were profiled. Seven of the eight sequenced donors were HCMV-seropositive and one was HCMV-seronegative. The eight sequenced donors were randomly selected healthy volunteers, three men and five women. Illumina HiSeq 2000/2500, MiSeq or NextSeq was used to sequence libraries as 2 x 150 bp reads.

To determine HCMV serostatus, a commercial ELISA kit was used to detect HCMV-specific IgG in serum. Peripheral blood mononuclear cells were isolated from blood by Ficoll density gradient centrifugation. On this clonotype itself: Its antigen specificity is not known.

Sequenced using an Illumina HiSeq 2000. TCR beta cDNA libraries were made by 5'RACE template switching that added a universal primer site and unique molecular identifiers. cDNA synthesis was primed from the TCR beta constant segment, followed by two successive PCR amplification steps. In the authors' own workflow: MIGEC was used to demultiplex reads and group reads by UMI, and MiTCR was used to assemble and quantify clonotypes. To exclude erroneous sequences, any TCR cDNA sequence not supported by at least two reads was discarded. Downstream repertoire analysis used the tcR package, and clonotypes were matched across fractions by CDR3 nucleotide sequence plus V segment. VDJmatch was used to annotate antigen specificity against VDJdb, with one amino acid substitution allowed in CDR3. After the reads were reprocessed by TCRdb, one entry was made per CDR3 protein sequence, with no DNA. Here the V and J calls rest on TCRdb's processing, not on the authors' analysis. The table for this sample records about 460,000 distinct CDR3 sequences. The top ten hold more than 1.4% of the sample.

Findings and caveats that apply to the study as a whole: In about 6 donors, the dominant CD3+CD56+NKG2C+ clonotypes were found to rank among the top 10 CD8+ clonotypes and to make up about 1.0-8% of CD8+ T cells. Whether the expanded NKG2C-expressing T cell clones were specific for HCMV antigens remained unclear. Those dominant clonotypes were again the most abundant among CD3+CD56-NKG2C+ cells in a handful of donors, at 28.3-60.1%.

CDR1 and CDR2 are drawn from the germline V gene (reference sequence): LNHDA, SQIVND. The CDR3, from cysteine to phenylalanine, totals 17 residues. Only the protein sequence is given. The chain is assembled from TRBV19 and TRBJ1-1; TCRdb indicates TRBD1, and absent DNA this call remains unverified. Specimen: blood T cells: a sorted CD56 or NKG2C T cell subset, CD4+ or CD8+ T cells, or bulk PBMC T cells (not recorded which). The sequence was obtained from a woman in her forties or fifties in good health. Donor details come from another sample of the same person, matched by shared clones. This receptor carries the CDR3 CASSSLGQGATNTEAFF.